This T cell receptor (beta chain) was recorded in a study of monozygotic twins with cystic fibrosis. Germline CDR1 SGHTA, CDR2 FQGNSA. The CDR3 extends over 15 amino acids. Trimming removed 1 base at V and 2 bases at J, with 10 bases between. This clone has a single count. The antigen is not known. Sequenced by immunoSEQ multiplex PCR; TCRdb stores in-frame clones only, minus some. The table shows around 30,000 clones, with roughly 90% occurring only once. General study points: Nucleotide-identical clonotype sharing was significantly higher within monozygotic CF twin pairs than between unrelated CF individuals.

Sequenced material: blood. This TCR derives from a girl aged 2 to 9 with cystic fibrosis. V is TRBV7-2 and J is TRBJ2-3; D is possibly TRBD2 (6 bases). The CDR3 coding sequence is TGTGCCAGCAGCTTAGGATTAGCGGACACAGATACGCAGTATTTT. Translation gives CASSLGLADTDTQYF.